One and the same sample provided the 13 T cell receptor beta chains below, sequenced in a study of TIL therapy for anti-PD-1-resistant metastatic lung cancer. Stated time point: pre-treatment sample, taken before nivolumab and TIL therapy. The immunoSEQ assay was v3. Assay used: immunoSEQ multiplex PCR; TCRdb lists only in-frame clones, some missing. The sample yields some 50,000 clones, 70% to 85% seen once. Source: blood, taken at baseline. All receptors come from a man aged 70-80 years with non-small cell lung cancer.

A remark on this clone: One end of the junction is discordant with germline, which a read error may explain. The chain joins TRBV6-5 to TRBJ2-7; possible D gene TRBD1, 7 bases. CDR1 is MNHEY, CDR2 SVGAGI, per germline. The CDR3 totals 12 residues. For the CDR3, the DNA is TGTGCCAGCAGTTACTCGTCAGGCAGGGGGGACTTC. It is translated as CASSYSSGRGDF.

The CDR3 DNA reads as TGTGCCAGCAGTTACACCGGACAGGGGGCCGAGGAGCAGTACTTC. This sequence encodes CASSYTGQGAEEQYF. J is TRBJ2-5 and V is TRBV6-5, with 11 nucleotides matching TRBD1. The CDR3 sequence is 15 residues long. Per germline, CDR1 MNHEY and CDR2 SVGAGI. The J segment lost 11 bases and the V segment lost 2 bases, leaving 10 bases of the junction unmatched.

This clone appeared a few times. The CDR3 DNA follows: TGCGCCAGCAGCCAAGGACAGGGTGGGAACACTGAAGCTTTCTTT. Protein: CASSQGQGGNTEAFF. The chain carries TRBV4-1 and TRBJ1-1; 7 nucleotides line up with TRBD1. Germline-derived CDR1 and CDR2 are MGHRA and YSYEKL. The CDR3 totals 15 residues. V gave up 1 base and J gave up 1 base; unmatched junction bases: 3.

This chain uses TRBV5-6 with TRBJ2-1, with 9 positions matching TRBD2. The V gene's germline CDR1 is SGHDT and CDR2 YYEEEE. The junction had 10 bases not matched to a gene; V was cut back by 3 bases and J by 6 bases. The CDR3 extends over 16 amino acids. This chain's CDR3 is CASSSTVVAGANEQFF. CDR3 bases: TGTGCCAGCAGCTCGACCGTGGTAGCGGGGGCCAATGAGCAGTTCTTC.

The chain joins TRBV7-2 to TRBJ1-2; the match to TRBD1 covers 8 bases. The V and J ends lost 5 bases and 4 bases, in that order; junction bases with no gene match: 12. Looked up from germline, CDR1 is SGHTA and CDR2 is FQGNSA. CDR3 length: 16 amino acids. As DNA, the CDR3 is TGTGCCAGCAGCGAGTTGACAGGGGCGGTAACCTATGGCTACACCTTC. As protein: CASSELTGAVTYGYTF.

The CDR3 bases are TGTGCCAGCAGCGTAGCATCGTACAATGAGCAGTTCTTC. This sequence encodes CASSVASYNEQFF. The chain employs TRBV9 and TRBJ2-1; unclear D gene. Trimming took off 0 bases at V and 4 bases at J, with 5 bases between the two ends. The CDR3 length is 13 residues. In germline, CDR1 is SGDLS, CDR2 YYNGEE.

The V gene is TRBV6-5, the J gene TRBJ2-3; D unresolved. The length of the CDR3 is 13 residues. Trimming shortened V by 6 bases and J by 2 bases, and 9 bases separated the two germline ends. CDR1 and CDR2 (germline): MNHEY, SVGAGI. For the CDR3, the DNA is TGTGCCAGCAGGCTCACAGACACAGATACGCAGTATTTT. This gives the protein CASRLTDTDTQYF.

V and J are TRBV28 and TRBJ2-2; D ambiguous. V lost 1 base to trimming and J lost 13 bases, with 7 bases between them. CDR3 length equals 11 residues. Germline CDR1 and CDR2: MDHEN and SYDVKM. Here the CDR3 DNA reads TGTGCCAGCAGTTTATTTGGGTTGCTGTTTTTT. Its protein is CASSLFGLLFF.

The CDR3 sequence is CASSLLGAQETQYF. The CDR3 nucleotides are TGCGCCAGCAGCCTCCTAGGGGCCCAAGAGACCCAGTACTTC. The chain joins TRBV4-1 to TRBJ2-5; the D gene is possibly TRBD1 (5 bases). Germline CDR1 reads MGHRA; CDR2 reads YSYEKL. CDR3 length: 14 residues. Trimming pared 4 bases from V and 1 base from J, leaving 10 bases between.

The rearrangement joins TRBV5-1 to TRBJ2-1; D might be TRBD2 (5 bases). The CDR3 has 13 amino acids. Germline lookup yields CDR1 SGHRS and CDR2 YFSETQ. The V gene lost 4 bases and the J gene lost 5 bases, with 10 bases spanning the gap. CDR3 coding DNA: TGCGCCAGCAGCCGAGGGCAAAACAATGAGCAGTTCTTC. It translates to CASSRGQNNEQFF.

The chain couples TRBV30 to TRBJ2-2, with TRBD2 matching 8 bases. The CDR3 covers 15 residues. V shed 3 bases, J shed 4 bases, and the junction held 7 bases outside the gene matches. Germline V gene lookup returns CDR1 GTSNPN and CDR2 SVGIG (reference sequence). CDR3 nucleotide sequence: TGTGCCTGGAGAGGTGCGGGAGGCCTCACCGGGGAGCTGTTTTTT. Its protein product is CAWRGAGGLTGELFF.

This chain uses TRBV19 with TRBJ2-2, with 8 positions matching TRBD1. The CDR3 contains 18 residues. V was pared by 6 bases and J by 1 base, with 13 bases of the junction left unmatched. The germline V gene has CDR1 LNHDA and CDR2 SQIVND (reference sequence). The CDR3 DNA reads TGTGCCAGTAGCCACCCCGCGACAGGGGAGGTGAACACCGGGGAGCTGTTTTTT. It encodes CASSHPATGEVNTGELFF.

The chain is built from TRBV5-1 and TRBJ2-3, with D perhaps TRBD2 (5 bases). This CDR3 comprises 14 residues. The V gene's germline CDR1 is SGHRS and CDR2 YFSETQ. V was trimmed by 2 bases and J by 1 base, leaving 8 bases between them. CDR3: CASSFSVGTDTQYF. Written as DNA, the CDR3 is TGCGCCAGCAGCTTTAGCGTGGGCACAGATACGCAGTATTTT. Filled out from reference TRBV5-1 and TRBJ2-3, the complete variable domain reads KAGVTQTPRYLIKTRGQQVTLSCSPISGHRSVSWYQQTPGQGLQFLFEYFSETQRNKGNFPGRFSGRQFSNSRSEMNVSTLELGDSALYLCASSFSVGTDTQYFGPGTRLTVL.